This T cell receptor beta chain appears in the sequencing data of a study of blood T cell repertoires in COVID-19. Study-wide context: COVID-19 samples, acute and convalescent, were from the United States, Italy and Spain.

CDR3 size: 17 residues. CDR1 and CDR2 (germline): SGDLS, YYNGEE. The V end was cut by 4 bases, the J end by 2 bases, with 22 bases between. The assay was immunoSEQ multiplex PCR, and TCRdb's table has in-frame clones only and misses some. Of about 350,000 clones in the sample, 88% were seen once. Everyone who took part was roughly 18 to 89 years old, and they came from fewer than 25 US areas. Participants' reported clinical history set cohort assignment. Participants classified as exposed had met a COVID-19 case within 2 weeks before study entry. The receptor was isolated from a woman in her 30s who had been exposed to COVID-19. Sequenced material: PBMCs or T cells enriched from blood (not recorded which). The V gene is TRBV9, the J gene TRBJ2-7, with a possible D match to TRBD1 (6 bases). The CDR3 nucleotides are TGTGCCAGCAGCTCTCATCCTCAGGGGTTGGAGCCCTACGAGCAGTACTTC. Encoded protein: CASSSHPQGLEPYEQYF.